These T cell receptor beta chains were read from a single sample in a study of human versus mouse CDR3 diversity and MHC coevolution. Generated by immunoSEQ multiplex PCR, the TCRdb table keeps only in-frame clones and is missing some. The sample records tens of thousands of clones, about 93% being singletons. The sequencing sample was made of naive CD4+ T cells from blood. The receptors stem from a person in their sixties in good health. CDR3s leave out the opening cysteine and the closing phenylalanine or tryptophan.

cdr3_length v_call cdr3_aa
14 TRBV5-1 ASIRDSLSGANVLT
14 TRBV4-1 ASSRLPGTPSYEQY
11 TRBV6-5 ASREAGGETQY
11 TRBV6-4 ASSPGIDQPQH
12 TRBV5-1 ASSPGLADYEQY
11 TRBV6-5 ASRREIRNEQF
14 TRBV4-2 ASSRGTGRANYGYT
12 TRBV19 ASSTRTGEETQY
12 TRBV28 ASSKGGGNQPQH
12 TRBV2 ASRGPAANEKLF
13 TRBV6-5 ASSGLAEGTYEQY
13 TRBV11-2 ASSSYGQGFSPLH
12 TRBV7-9 ASSTTDPSQPQH
11 TRBV7-3 ASSPERGETQY
13 TRBV5-4 ASSFPGSMNTEAF
15 TRBV2 ASSDRGRGGSGNTIY
15 TRBV19 ASSIGVLGSGTDTQY
15 TRBV10-3 AISVVSGGRSTDTQY